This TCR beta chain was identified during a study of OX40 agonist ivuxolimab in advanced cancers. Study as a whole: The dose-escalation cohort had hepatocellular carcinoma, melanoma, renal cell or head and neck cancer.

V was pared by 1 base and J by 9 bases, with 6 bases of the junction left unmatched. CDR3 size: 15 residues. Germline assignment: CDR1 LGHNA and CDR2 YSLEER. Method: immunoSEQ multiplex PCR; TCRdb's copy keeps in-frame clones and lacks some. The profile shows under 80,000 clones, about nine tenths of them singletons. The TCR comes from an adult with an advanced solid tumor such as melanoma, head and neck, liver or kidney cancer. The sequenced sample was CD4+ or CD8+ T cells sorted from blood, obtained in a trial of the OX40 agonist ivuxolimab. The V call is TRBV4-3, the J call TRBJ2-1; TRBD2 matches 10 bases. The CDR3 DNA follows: TGCGCCAGCAGCCAAGGGACTAGCGGTAGGGGTGAGCAGTTCTTC. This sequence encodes CASSQGTSGRGEQFF.